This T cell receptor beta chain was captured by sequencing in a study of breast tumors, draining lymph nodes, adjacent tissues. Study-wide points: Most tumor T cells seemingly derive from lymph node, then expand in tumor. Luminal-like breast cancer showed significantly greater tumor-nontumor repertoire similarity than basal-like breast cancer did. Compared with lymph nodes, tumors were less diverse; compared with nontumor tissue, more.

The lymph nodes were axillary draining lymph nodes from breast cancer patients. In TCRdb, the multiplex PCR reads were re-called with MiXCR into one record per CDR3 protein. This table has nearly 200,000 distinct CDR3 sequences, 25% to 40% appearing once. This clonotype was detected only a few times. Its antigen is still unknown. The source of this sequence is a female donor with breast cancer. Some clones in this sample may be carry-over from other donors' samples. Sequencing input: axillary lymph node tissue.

For the CDR3, the DNA is TGTGCCAGCAGTTTAAGGCGCAGAAACTATGGCTACACCTTC. It yields the protein CASSLRRRNYGYTF. V and J are TRBV28 and TRBJ1-2; D uncertain. CDR1 MDHEN and CDR2 SYDVKM come from the germline V gene. The CDR3 runs 14 residues. Trimming stripped 2 bases from V and 2 bases from J, with 9 bases between.